Each of the 30 T cell receptor beta chains below was sequenced from the same sample in a study of CD8+ T cells in alopecia areata listed by TCRdb under 2018. Library preparation employed the immunoSEQ multiplex PCR assay. For TCR sequencing, RNA was extracted from every sample and reverse transcribed into cDNA to serve as template. What TCRdb holds here is the immuneACCESS table cut down to in-frame rearrangements. Part of the clones is not present; checked against another copy, under half of the missing clones reflect an unresolved V gene, and the others are unexplained. The sample table lists around 29,000 clones, over 65% of them with a count of one. Under 20% of the sample is taken by the ten largest. The source material was NKG2D-low CD8+ T cells sorted from blood. What this sample's cell subset or site label stands for: sorted CD8+ NKG2D-low blood T cells. The receptors were gathered from a human donor with alopecia areata.

The chain uses TRBV13 and TRBJ2-1; weak D call: TRBD2 (5 bases). CDR3 length: 13 amino acids. The V gene lost 0 bases and the J gene lost 12 bases, with 12 bases spanning the gap. Germline V gene sequence: CDR1 PRHDT, CDR2 FYEKMQ (reference sequence). CDR3 residues: CASSLGGGGGQFF. Written as DNA, the CDR3 is TGTGCCAGCAGCTTAGGGGGCGGAGGCGGGCAGTTCTTC.

CDR3 protein: CAWLTGLNEQFF. The CDR3, as DNA: TGTGCCTGGCTGACAGGGTTGAATGAGCAGTTCTTC. V and J are TRBV30 and TRBJ2-1; 7 nucleotides agree with TRBD1. The CDR3 has 12 residues. V was clipped by 5 bases and J by 7 bases; unmatched bases: 5. Germline values: CDR1 GTSNPN, CDR2 SVGIG (reference sequence).

The chain uses TRBV2 and TRBJ1-5, with D maybe TRBD1 (5 bases). From germline, CDR1 is SNHLY and CDR2 FYNNEI. CDR3 length equals 14 residues. V lost 5 bases, J lost 4 bases, and 12 bases lay in between. For the CDR3, the DNA is TGTGCCAGCAGTACCGTCGGGGGTAATCAGCCCCAGCATTTT. It codes for CASSTVGGNQPQHF.

There are a few counts of this clone. V gene TRBV7-9 combines with J gene TRBJ2-3; 8 positions match TRBD1. V lost 4 bases to trimming and J lost 3 bases; unmatched junction nucleotides: 6. Germline loops: CDR1 SEHNR, CDR2 FQNEAQ (reference sequence). The CDR3 is made up of 15 amino acids. CDR3 nucleotide sequence: TGTGCCAGCAGCTCCCCCAGGGGGCTGACAGATACGCAGTATTTT. Amino acids: CASSSPRGLTDTQYF.

The CDR3 sequence is CASSPGTGYEQYF. DNA for the CDR3: TGTGCCAGCAGTCCCGGGACAGGGTACGAGCAGTACTTC. V is TRBV27 and J is TRBJ2-7; TRBD1 matches at 9 bases. The V and J ends lost 5 bases and 4 bases, in that order; junction bases with no gene match: 3. The CDR3 extends over 13 amino acids. The V gene's germline CDR1 is MNHEY and CDR2 SMNVEV (reference sequence).

The chain combines TRBV2 with TRBJ2-2; D might be TRBD1 (6 bases). V lost 3 bases and J 1 base, leaving 12 bases between the germline ends. The CDR3 is 16 residues long. Germline V gene sequence: CDR1 SNHLY, CDR2 FYNNEI. Here the CDR3 DNA reads TGTGCCAGCAGTGATACAGGGTGGAAGAACACCGGGGAGCTGTTTTTT. Translating gives CASSDTGWKNTGELFF.

The rearrangement joins TRBV30 to TRBJ2-3, with 10 bases that match TRBD2. Germline V gene data show CDR1 as GTSNPN and CDR2 as SVGIG (reference sequence). Trimming removed 5 bases from V and 6 bases from J; junction bases left unmatched: 5. The CDR3 covers 13 residues. In DNA form, the CDR3 reads TGTGCCTGGTGCAGCGGGGGGGAGGATACGCAGTATTTT. Amino acid sequence: CAWCSGGEDTQYF.

The J gene is TRBJ2-3, the V gene TRBV27, with a tentative D call TRBD2 (6 bases). Trimming pared 1 base from V and 4 bases from J, leaving 12 bases between. Germline V gene lookup returns CDR1 MNHEY and CDR2 SMNVEV (reference sequence). The CDR3 length is 15 residues. Written as DNA, the CDR3 is TGTGCCAGCAGTTTATTAGGGACTGCTTCAGATACGCAGTATTTT. Translating it yields CASSLLGTASDTQYF.

This chain joins TRBV6-1 and TRBJ1-6, with D perhaps matching TRBD1 (6 bases). Per the germline V gene, CDR1 is MNHNS and CDR2 is SASEGT. V dropped 7 bases and J dropped 4 bases, with 14 bases sitting between them. This CDR3 contains 15 residues. CDR3 in amino acids: CASIGGQRYNSPLHF. CDR3 in DNA: TGTGCCAGCATCGGGGGGCAGAGGTATAATTCACCCCTCCACTTT.

The rearrangement joins TRBV27 to TRBJ2-5; TRBD1 agrees at 9 bases. V dropped 4 bases and J dropped 6; count of bases not matched to a gene: 6. The CDR3 length is 14 residues. Germline V gives CDR1 MNHEY, CDR2 SMNVEV (reference sequence). CDR3 region: CASSSQGAWKTQYF. CDR3 sequence (DNA): TGTGCCAGCAGTTCACAGGGGGCTTGGAAGACCCAGTACTTC.

A few counts support this clone. The chain uses TRBV21-1 and TRBJ2-5; the table's D call of TRBD2 was not tested on the DNA. TRBV21-1 is annotated as a pseudogene. The CDR3 sequence is 15 residues long. For the CDR3, the DNA is TGTGCCAGAGATGTGGCTAGCGGAGTGCCGGAGACCCAGTACTTC. It is translated as CARDVASGVPETQYF.

The chain recombines TRBV15 with TRBJ1-5; D is unresolved. This CDR3 contains 14 residues. Trimming stripped 11 bases from V and 0 bases from J, with 14 bases between. Germline values: CDR1 LNHNV, CDR2 YYDKDF (reference sequence). As DNA, the CDR3 is TGTGCCCCACCTCGACACCTTAGCAATCAGCCCCAGCATTTT. Protein sequence: CAPPRHLSNQPQHF.

The CDR3 is CAWSWAGVDGYTF. The CDR3, as DNA: TGTGCCTGGAGTTGGGCAGGGGTGGATGGCTACACCTTC. The chain uses TRBV30 and TRBJ1-2; D possibly corresponds to TRBD1 (6 bases). Trimming took off 2 bases at V and 6 bases at J, with 13 bases between the two ends. The CDR3 runs 13 residues. Germline V CDR1 and CDR2: GTSNPN, SVGIG (reference sequence).

The rearrangement uses TRBV5-4 and TRBJ2-1, with TRBD2 as a possible D gene (5 bases). The germline CDR1 and CDR2 sequences are SGHNT and YYREEE (reference sequence). Trimming cost V 3 bases and J 0 bases, with 10 bases left between them. This CDR3 has 15 residues. The CDR3 loop is CASSYLAGSYNEQFF. DNA for the CDR3: TGTGCCAGCAGCTACCTAGCAGGCTCCTACAATGAGCAGTTCTTC.

Only a few counts were recorded for this clone. The CDR3 sequence: CASSMGRLGTEAFF. CDR3 DNA: TGTGCCAGTAGTATGGGGAGGTTGGGCACTGAAGCTTTCTTT. The chain combines TRBV19 with TRBJ1-1; D is unresolved. The CDR3 spans 14 residues. Trimming removed 3 bases at V and 4 bases at J, with 12 bases between. The germline gives CDR1 LNHDA, CDR2 SQIVND (reference sequence).

The chain combines TRBV14 with TRBJ2-3, with 8 bases matching TRBD1. Germline CDR1 reads SGHDN; CDR2 reads FVKESK. Unmatched junction bases numbered 4, after V lost 4 bases and J lost 4 bases. The CDR3 extends over 14 amino acids. In DNA form, the CDR3 reads TGTGCCAGCAGCCCGACAGGGGAGGCAGATACGCAGTATTTT. The encoded protein is CASSPTGEADTQYF.

In this sample, this clone turned up a few times. This rearrangement joins TRBV19 to TRBJ1-5; D is uncertain. This CDR3 comprises 13 residues. Germline V gene data show CDR1 as LNHDA and CDR2 as SQIVND (reference sequence). Trimming cost V 4 bases and J 4 bases, with 8 bases left between them. The CDR3 region is CASSSVINQPQHF. DNA for the CDR3: TGTGCCAGTAGTAGCGTCATAAATCAGCCCCAGCATTTT.

This chain connects TRBV4-3 to TRBJ1-1, with 8 nucleotides matching TRBD1. V shed 0 bases and J 3 bases; nucleotides not matched to a gene: 6. CDR3 length: 16 residues. CDR1 and CDR2 (germline): LGHNA, YSLEER. CDR3 sequence: CASSQDRQGSHTEAFF. Here the CDR3 DNA reads TGCGCCAGCAGCCAAGACCGACAGGGGTCCCACACTGAAGCTTTCTTT.

The V gene is TRBV7-9, the J gene TRBJ1-1, with D unclear. CDR1 and CDR2 from the germline V gene are SEHNR and FQNEAQ (reference sequence). V lost 1 base and J 8 bases, leaving 5 bases between the germline ends. This CDR3 has 11 amino acids. The CDR3 reads CASSLGEEAFF. The CDR3, as DNA: TGTGCCAGCAGCTTAGGCGAAGAAGCTTTCTTT.

This clone was detected once. The chain uses TRBV9 and TRBJ2-1; 12 bases are shared with TRBD2. V was pared by 0 bases and J by 6 bases, with 7 bases of the junction left unmatched. This CDR3 has 17 amino acids. The germline V gene has CDR1 SGDLS and CDR2 YYNGEE. This chain's CDR3 is CASSVGSGLAGLNEQFF. The CDR3 nucleotides read TGTGCCAGCAGCGTAGGAAGCGGACTAGCGGGGCTCAATGAGCAGTTCTTC.

This clone came up a few times. The chain joins TRBV19 to TRBJ2-3, with 9 bases aligning to TRBD1. Looked up from germline, CDR1 is LNHDA and CDR2 is SQIVND (reference sequence). The junction had 8 bases not matched to a gene; V was cut back by 3 bases and J by 7 bases. This CDR3 has 15 residues. In DNA, the CDR3 is TGTGCCAGTAGTATCCCGACAGGGGGTCTGTATACGCAGTATTTT. Its protein product is CASSIPTGGLYTQYF.

The chain has TRBV28 and TRBJ1-5; 7 nucleotides agree with TRBD1. CDR1 is MDHEN and CDR2 is SYDVKM in the germline V gene. The CDR3 spans 19 residues. Trimming cost V 6 bases and J 1 base; bases outside gene matches: 18. Here the CDR3 DNA reads TGTGCCAGCAGCCACCTCGTAGGCGACACAGGGGACAGCAATCAGCCCCAGCATTTT. Protein sequence: CASSHLVGDTGDSNQPQHF.

The genes are TRBV4-3 and TRBJ2-5; weak D call: TRBD1 (6 bases). The length of the CDR3 is 15 residues. The germline V and J ends were trimmed by 1 base and 4 bases, with 13 bases remaining between them. Germline V gives CDR1 LGHNA, CDR2 YSLEER. CDR3 in amino acids: CASSQGFGGRETQYF. In nucleotides, the CDR3 is TGCGCCAGCAGCCAAGGATTTGGGGGCAGAGAGACCCAGTACTTC.

V and J are TRBV11-1 and TRBJ2-3, with D perhaps matching TRBD2 (6 bases). The CDR3 spans 16 residues. The germline V gene encodes CDR1 SGHAT and CDR2 FQDESV (reference sequence). Trimming removed 5 bases at V and 4 bases at J, with 19 bases between. CDR3 DNA sequence: TGTGCCAGCAGCCCATCCGGGGGAATCCTCGCAGATACGCAGTATTTT. Protein sequence: CASSPSGGILADTQYF.

This chain links TRBV11-2 with TRBJ2-1; 8 bases match TRBD2. V lost 4 bases and J lost 2; bases outside the gene matches: 7. The CDR3 runs 16 residues. Germline CDR1 reads SGHAT; CDR2 reads FQNNGV. The CDR3 is CASSSFPAGAYNEQFF. CDR3 sequence (DNA): TGTGCCAGCAGCTCCTTCCCAGCGGGGGCCTACAATGAGCAGTTCTTC.

The chain joins TRBV7-9 to TRBJ2-3; D is unclear. Between the trimmed V and J ends, which lost 5 bases and 1 base, there was a span of 19 bases. Germline V lookup: CDR1 SEHNR, CDR2 FQNEAQ (reference sequence). This CDR3 has 17 residues. CDR3 bases: TGTGCCAGCAGCAGTACCCAAGACCCCTGGGGCACAGATACGCAGTATTTT. Residues: CASSSTQDPWGTDTQYF.

The chain recombines TRBV29-1 with TRBJ1-5; tentatively, D is TRBD1 (5 bases). This CDR3 has 12 amino acids. Deletions cut 4 bases from V and 3 bases from J, with 7 bases between. Germline CDR1 is SQVTM and CDR2 is ANQGSEA. The CDR3, as DNA: TGCAGCGTTGCGGGGGTCAATCAGCCCCAGCATTTT. It is translated as CSVAGVNQPQHF.

The chain couples TRBV2 to TRBJ2-7; 7 bases line up with TRBD2. V trimming: 8 bases; J trimming: 4 bases; junction bases outside the gene matches: 2. The CDR3 covers 11 residues. CDR1 and CDR2 (germline): SNHLY, FYNNEI. The DNA of the CDR3 is TGTGCCAGCGGGAGGGGTTACGAGCAGTACTTC. As protein: CASGRGYEQYF.

The chain joins TRBV27 to TRBJ2-1; D is perhaps TRBD1 or TRBD2 (5 bases each). Between the trimmed V and J ends, which lost 4 bases and 0 bases, there was a span of 10 bases. Germline V gene lookup returns CDR1 MNHEY and CDR2 SMNVEV (reference sequence). The length of the CDR3 is 15 residues. Here the CDR3 DNA reads TGTGCCAGCAGTTGGGACGTTTACTCCTACAATGAGCAGTTCTTC. Protein product: CASSWDVYSYNEQFF.

V gene TRBV4-1 combines with J gene TRBJ2-1; TRBD1 agrees at 7 bases. Per the germline V gene, CDR1 is MGHRA and CDR2 is YSYEKL. With 4 bases clipped from V and 6 bases from J, the junction kept 3 bases outside the gene matches. This CDR3 has 13 residues. In nucleotides, the CDR3 is TGCGCCAGCAGCCGGAACAGGGGCAATGAGCAGTTCTTC. Translating gives CASSRNRGNEQFF.